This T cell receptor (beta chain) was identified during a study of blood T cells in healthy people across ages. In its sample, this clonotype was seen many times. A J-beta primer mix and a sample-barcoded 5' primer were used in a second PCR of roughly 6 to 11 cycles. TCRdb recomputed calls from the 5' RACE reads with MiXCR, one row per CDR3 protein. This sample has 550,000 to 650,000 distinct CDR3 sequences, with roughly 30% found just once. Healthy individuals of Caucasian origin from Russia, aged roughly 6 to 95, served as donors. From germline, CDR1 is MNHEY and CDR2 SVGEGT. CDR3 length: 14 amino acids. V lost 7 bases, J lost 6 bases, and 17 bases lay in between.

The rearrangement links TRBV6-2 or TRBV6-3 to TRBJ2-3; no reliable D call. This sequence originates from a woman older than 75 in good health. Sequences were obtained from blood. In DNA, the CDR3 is TGTGCCAGCACCATTGAACTAAAACTGGATACGCAGTATTTT. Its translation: CASTIELKLDTQYF.